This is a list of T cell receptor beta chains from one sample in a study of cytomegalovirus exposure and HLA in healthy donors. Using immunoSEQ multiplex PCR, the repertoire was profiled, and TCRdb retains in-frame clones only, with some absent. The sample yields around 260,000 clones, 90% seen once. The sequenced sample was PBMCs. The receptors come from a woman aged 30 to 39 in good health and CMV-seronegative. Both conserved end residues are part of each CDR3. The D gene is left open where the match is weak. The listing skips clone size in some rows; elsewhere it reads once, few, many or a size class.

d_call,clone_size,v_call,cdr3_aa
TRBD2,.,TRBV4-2,CASSPGLAGVYEQYF
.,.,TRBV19,CASSIFGRTGELFF
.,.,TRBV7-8,CASSLAGANEQYF
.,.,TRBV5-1,CASSLGLGTSYEQYF
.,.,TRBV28,CASSPVDRLGTQYF
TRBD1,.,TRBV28,CASTLTGTYEQYF
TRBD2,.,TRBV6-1,CASSGLAAYEQYF
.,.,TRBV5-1,CASRPGLTGELFF
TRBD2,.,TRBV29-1,CSVEAGLASVYNEQFF
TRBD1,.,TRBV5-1,CASSPGQVLAEAFF
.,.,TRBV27,CASSLTPFYEQYF
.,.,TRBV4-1,CASSHGQMNTGELFF
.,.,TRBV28,CASSMGGAGYEQYF
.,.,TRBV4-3,CASSQDGGGAVEQYF
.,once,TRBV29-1,CSVGPQGSGETQYF
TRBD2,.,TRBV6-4,CASSALAGGGPTEQFF
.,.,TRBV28,CASRGRGEQYF
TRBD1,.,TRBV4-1,CASSREPERTGARDTQYF
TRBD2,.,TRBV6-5,CASSIREGLYEQYF
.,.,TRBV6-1,CASSEYVSGELFF
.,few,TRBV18,CASSPKDISGEQFF
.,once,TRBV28,CASSSWGGSSGNTIYF
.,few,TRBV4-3,CASSQAGTAIEAFF
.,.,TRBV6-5,CASSPPGLYNEQFF
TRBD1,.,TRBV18,CASSQGQASEGYTF
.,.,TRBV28,CASSNNRGRNTEAFF
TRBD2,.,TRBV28,CASSLGSLGLAEYQETQYF
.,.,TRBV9,CASSVGWGRNTGELFF
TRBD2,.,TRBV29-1,CSVTSGRTDTQYF
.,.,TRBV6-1,CASTDIGYEQYF
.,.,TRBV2,CASSFTEGGYNEQFF
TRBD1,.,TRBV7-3,CASSLTAPGTGTDTQYF
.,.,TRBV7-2,CASSSGSDEQFF
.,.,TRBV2,CATVRENTEAFF
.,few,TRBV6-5,CASSQGWEQYF
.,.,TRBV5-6,CASSLDRGSSGANVLTF
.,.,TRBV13,CASSSALSSSYNEQFF
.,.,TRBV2,CASSEYGGLGNQPQHF
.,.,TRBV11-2,CASSITGYEQYF
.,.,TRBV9,CASSVGLGSYEQYF
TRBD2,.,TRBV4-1,CASSQEGLAGDEQFF
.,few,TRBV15,CATSRGETYEQYF
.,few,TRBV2,CASSVGAETQYF
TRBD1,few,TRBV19,CASSLGQGSNQPQHF
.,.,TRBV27,CASSLLGEMGTEAFF
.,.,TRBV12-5,CASGWENTEAFF
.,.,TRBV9,CASSVVSSETEAFF
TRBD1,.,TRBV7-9,CASSLGGQVNTEAFF
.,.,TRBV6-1,CASSEGDSQYSYEQYF
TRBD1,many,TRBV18,CASSPRDRGALNTEAFF
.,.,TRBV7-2,CASSLAGSYTGELFF
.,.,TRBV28,CASSRSEGPYEQYF
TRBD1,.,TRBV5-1,CASSVGGTGSQPQHF
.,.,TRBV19,CASSPQGPNEKLFF
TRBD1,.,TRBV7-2,CASRTGTGFSSGTEAFF